This TCR beta chain was found in a study of blood T cell repertoires in COVID-19. Study members were between about 18 and 100 years old and lived in approximately 25 US regions. Up to 2 weeks before entering the study, exposed participants had met a COVID-19 case. V shed 7 bases, J shed 13 bases, and the junction held 9 bases outside the gene matches. This CDR3 has 12 residues. Germline CDR1 and CDR2: SNHLY and FYNNEI. The data were produced by immunoSEQ multiplex PCR, yet TCRdb's version contains in-frame clones alone and is incomplete. This table has about 320,000 clones, 90% appearing once. The V gene is TRBV2, the J gene TRBJ1-2, with 10 bases identical to TRBD1. The TCR originated in a woman aged 25-40 years who had been exposed to COVID-19. The source material was PBMCs or T cells enriched from blood (not recorded which). In DNA, the CDR3 is TGTGCCAGCAAGGTGACAGGGGGCGCGGGCACCTTC. This codes for CASKVTGGAGTF.